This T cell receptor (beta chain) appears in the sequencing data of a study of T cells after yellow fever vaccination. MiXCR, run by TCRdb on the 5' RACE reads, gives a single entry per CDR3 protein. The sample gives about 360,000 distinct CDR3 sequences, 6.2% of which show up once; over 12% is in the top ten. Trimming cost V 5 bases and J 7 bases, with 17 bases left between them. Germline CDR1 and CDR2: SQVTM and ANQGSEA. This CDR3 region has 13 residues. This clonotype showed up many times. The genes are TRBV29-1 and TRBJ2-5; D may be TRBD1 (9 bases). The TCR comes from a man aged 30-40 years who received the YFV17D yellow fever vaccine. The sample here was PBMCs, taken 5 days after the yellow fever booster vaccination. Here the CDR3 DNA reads TGCAGCGTTTCGGGACAGGGACTAGGGACCCAGTACTTC. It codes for CSVSGQGLGTQYF.